This TCR beta chain was captured in a study of blood T cell repertoires in COVID-19. About the study: Sites across the United States, Italy and Spain contributed samples from acute and convalescent COVID-19. T cells, B-cell-depleted T cells, or PBMCs provided the cDNA or gDNA that served as material.

The CDR3 spans 12 residues. Germline CDR1 is SEHNR and CDR2 is FQNEAQ (reference sequence). J gave up 6 bases and V 5 bases, and 0 bases lay outside the gene matches. Study processing details: Nucleated cell counts were estimated from reference gene primer amplification. The method was immunoSEQ multiplex PCR; TCRdb's version includes in-frame clones alone and lacks a portion of them. V, J and clone size were drawn from that table, and D and trimming were deduced from the DNA. The table lists tens of thousands of clones, around 87% of them singletons. The source of this sequence is a man between 60 and 75 years old with acute or convalescent COVID-19. The chain employs TRBV7-9 and TRBJ1-2, with TRBD1 matching over 10 bases. What was sequenced was peripheral blood. CDR3 sequence (DNA): TGTGCCAGCAGCGGGACAGGGGATGGCTACACCTTC. This translates into CASSGTGDGYTF.